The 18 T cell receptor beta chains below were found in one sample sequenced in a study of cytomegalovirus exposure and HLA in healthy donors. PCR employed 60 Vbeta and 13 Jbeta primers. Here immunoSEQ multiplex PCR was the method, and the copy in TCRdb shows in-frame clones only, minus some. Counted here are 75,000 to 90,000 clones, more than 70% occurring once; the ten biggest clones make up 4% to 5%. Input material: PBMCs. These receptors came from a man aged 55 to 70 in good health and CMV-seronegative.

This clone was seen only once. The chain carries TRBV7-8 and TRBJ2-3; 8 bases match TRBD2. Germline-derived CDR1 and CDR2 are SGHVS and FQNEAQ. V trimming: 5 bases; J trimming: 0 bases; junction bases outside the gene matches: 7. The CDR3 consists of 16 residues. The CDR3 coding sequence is TGTGCCAGCAGCCAGATTCGGGGGGGTAGCACAGATACGCAGTATTTT. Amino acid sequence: CASSQIRGGSTDTQYF.

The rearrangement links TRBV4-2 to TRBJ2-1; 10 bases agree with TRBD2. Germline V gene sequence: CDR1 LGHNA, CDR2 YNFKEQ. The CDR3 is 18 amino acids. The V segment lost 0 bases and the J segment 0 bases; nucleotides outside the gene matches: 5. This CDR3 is CASSQESSGGSSYNEQFF. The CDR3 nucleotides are TGTGCCAGCAGCCAAGAGAGTAGCGGGGGGAGCTCCTACAATGAGCAGTTCTTC.

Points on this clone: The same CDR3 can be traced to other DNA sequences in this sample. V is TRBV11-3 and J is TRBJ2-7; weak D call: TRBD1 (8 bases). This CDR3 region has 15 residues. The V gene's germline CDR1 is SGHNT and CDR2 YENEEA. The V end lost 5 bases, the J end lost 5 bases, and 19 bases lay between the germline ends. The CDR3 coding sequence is TGTGCCAGCAGCCCCGGGGGGACAGGAATAGACGAGCAGTACTTC. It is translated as CASSPGGTGIDEQYF.

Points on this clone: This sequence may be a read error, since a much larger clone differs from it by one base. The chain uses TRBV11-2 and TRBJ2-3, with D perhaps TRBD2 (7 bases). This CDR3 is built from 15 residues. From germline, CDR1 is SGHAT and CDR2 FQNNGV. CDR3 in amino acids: CASSPAGAGTDAQYF. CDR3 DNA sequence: TGTGCCAGCAGCCCTGCGGGGGCGGGCACAGATGCGCAGTATTTT.

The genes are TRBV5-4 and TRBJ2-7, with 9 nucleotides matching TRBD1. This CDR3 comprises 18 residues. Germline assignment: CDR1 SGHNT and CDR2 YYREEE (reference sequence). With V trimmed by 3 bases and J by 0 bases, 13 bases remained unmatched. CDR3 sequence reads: CASSSRWGTGQSSYEQYF. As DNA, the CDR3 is TGTGCCAGCAGCTCGAGGTGGGGGACAGGGCAGAGCTCCTACGAGCAGTACTTC.

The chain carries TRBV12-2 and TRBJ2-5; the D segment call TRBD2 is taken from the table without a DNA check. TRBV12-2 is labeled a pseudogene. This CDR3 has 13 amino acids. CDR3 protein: CASRLVLCRTQYF. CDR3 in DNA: TGTGCAAGTCGCTTAGTATTGTGTCGGACCCAGTACTTC.

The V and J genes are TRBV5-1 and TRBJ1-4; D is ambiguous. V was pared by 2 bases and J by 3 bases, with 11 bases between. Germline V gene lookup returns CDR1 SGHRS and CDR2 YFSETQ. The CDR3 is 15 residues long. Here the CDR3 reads CASSFSMSPNEKLFF. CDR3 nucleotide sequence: TGCGCCAGCAGCTTCTCGATGAGTCCTAATGAAAAACTGTTTTTT. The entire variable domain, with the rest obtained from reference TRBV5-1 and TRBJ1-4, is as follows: KAGVTQTPRYLIKTRGQQVTLSCSPISGHRSVSWYQQTPGQGLQFLFEYFSETQRNKGNFPGRFSGRQFSNSRSEMNVSTLELGDSALYLCASSFSMSPNEKLFFGSGTQLSVL.

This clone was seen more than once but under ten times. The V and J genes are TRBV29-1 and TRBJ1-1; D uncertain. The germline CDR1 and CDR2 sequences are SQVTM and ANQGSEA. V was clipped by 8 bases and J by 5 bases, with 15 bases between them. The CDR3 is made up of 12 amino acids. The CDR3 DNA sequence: TGCAGCTTCCGGGAAGGACGGACTGAAGCTTTCTTT. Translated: CSFREGRTEAFF. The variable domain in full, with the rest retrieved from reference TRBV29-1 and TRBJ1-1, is SAVISQKPSRDICQRGTSLTIQCQVDSQVTMMFWYRQQPGQSLTLIATANQGSEATYESGFVIDKFPISRPNLTFSTLTVSNMSPEDSSIYLCSFREGRTEAFFGQGTRLTVV.

The CDR3 here is CASSSRTGWSNTEAFF. The CDR3 region has the DNA TGTGCCAGCAGCTCAAGGACAGGATGGTCGAACACTGAAGCTTTCTTT. V gene TRBV27 combines with J gene TRBJ1-1, with 7 nucleotides matching TRBD1. The CDR3 consists of 16 residues. J was trimmed by 1 base and V by 6 bases; bases with no gene match: 11. Germline V gene lookup returns CDR1 MNHEY and CDR2 SMNVEV (reference sequence).

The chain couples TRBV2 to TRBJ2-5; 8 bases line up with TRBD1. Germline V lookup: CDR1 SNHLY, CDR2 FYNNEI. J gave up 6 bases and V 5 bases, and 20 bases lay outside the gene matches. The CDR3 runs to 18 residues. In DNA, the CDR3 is TGTGCCAGCAGTACCCCGGACAGGGAGCTCAAGAACGCGAAGACCCAGTACTTC. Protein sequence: CASSTPDRELKNAKTQYF.

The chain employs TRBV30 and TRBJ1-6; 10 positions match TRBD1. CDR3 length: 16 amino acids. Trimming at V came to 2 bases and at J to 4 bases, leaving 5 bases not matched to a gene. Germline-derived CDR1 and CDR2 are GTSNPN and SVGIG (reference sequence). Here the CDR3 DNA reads TGTGCCTGGAGTAGACAGGGGGCGCGGTATAATTCACCCCTCCACTTT. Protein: CAWSRQGARYNSPLHF.

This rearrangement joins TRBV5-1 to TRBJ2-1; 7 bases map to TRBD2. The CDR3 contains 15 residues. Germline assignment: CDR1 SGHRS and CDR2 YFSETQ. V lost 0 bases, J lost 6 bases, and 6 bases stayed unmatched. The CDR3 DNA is TGCGCCAGCAGCTTGGGGCACGGGACTATCAATGAGCAGTTCTTC. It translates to CASSLGHGTINEQFF.

CDR3 loop: CASSSLTGAYEQYF. For the CDR3, the DNA is TGCGCCAGCAGCTCCCTTACAGGGGCCTACGAGCAGTACTTC. V usage is TRBV5-1 and J usage is TRBJ2-7; 7 bases match TRBD1. Trimming took 3 bases from V and 2 from J; bases not matched to a gene: 5. The germline CDR1 and CDR2 sequences are SGHRS and YFSETQ. The CDR3 loop spans 14 amino acids.

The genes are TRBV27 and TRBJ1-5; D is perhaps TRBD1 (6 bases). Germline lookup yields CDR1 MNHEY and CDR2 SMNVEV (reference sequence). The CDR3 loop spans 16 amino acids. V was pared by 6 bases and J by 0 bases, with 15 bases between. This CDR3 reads CASRPQGRSSNQPQHF. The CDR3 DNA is TGTGCCAGCAGACCTCAGGGGCGATCTAGCAATCAGCCCCAGCATTTT.

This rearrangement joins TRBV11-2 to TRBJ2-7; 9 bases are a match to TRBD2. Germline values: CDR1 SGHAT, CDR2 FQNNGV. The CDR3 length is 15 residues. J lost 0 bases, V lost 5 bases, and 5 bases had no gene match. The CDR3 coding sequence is TGTGCCAGCAGCCAAGGACTAGCGAGCTCCTACGAGCAGTACTTC. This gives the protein CASSQGLASSYEQYF.

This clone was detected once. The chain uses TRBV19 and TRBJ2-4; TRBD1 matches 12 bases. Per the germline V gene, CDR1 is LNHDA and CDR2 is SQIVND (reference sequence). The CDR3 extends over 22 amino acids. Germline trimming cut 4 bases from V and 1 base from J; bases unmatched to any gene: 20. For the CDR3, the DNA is TGTGCCAGTAGTAACTGGGACAGGGGGCGTAAGGGAAGGGGACAGGCCAAAAACATTCAGTACTTC. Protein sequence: CASSNWDRGRKGRGQAKNIQYF.

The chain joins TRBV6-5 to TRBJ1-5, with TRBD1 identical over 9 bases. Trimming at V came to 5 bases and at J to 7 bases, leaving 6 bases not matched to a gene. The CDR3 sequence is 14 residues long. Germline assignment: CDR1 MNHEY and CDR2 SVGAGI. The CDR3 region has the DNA TGTGCCAGCAGTCAGAAACAGGGGGCACAGCCCCAGCATTTT. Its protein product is CASSQKQGAQPQHF.

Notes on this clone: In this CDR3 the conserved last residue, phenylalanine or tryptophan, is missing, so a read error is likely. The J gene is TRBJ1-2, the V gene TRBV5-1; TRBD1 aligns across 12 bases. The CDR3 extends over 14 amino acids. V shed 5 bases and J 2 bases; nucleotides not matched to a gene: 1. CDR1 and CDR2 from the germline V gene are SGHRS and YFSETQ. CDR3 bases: TGCGCCAGCAGTGGGACAGGGGGCAACTATGGCTACACCCTC. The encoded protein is CASSGTGGNYGYTL.